This entry is about one T cell receptor beta chain. Its antigen is as yet unknown. From whole blood, total RNA was isolated without any sorting of T cells. The sample belongs to a study of monozygotic twins with inflammatory bowel disease. Following a re-call of the 5' RACE reads, TCRdb has one entry per CDR3 protein and lacks DNA. This sample contains 330,000 or so distinct CDR3 sequences. Regarding the study as a whole: Relative to healthy twins, IBD patients had fewer clonotypes in common with others, a gap that was especially apparent with disease activity. Healthy co-twins, by inverse Simpson, had higher TCRbeta diversity than their siblings with IBD. Twin concordance left repertoire similarity unchanged, with limited power a possible explanation for this lack of difference.

Germline values: CDR1 MDHEN, CDR2 SYDVKM. The CDR3 totals 16 residues. The sequenced material came from blood. This clonotype was sampled from a human donor with ulcerative colitis or Crohn's disease, or a healthy co-twin of an affected twin (not recorded which). V is TRBV28 and J is TRBJ2-2; TCRdb lists TRBD2, though no DNA is available to test this call. CDR3 region: CASSSPSGRANGELFF.